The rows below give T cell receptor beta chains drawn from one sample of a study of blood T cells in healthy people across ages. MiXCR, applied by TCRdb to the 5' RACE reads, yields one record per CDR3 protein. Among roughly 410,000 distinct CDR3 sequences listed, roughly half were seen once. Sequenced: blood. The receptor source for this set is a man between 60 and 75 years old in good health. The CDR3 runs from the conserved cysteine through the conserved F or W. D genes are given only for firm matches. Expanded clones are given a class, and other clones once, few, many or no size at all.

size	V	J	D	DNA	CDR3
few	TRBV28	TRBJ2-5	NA	TGTGCCAGCAGTTTCCAGCGCCAAGAGACCCAGTACTTC	CASSFQRQETQYF
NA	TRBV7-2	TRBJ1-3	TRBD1	TGTGCCAGCAGCCAGGGGCAGGGGGCGTCGAACACCATATATTTT	CASSQGQGASNTIYF
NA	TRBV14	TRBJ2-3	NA	TGTGCCAGCAGCCAAGAGCGGCGGAGAGATACGCAGTATTTT	CASSQERRRDTQYF
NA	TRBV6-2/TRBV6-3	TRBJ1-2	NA	TGTGCCACAGGGAACGGCGGAAGCTATGGCTACACCTTC	CATGNGGSYGYTF
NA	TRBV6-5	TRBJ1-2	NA	TGTGCCAGCAGTTACTCGGGAGCTAACTATGGCTACACCTTC	CASSYSGANYGYTF
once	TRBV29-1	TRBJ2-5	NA	TGCAGCGTTGTCAGGGCAGGGTCGGGGGAGCAGTACTTC	CSVVRAGSGEQYF
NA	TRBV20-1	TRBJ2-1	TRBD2	TGCAGTGCCCCGGGAGCGGGAGGGCCCCCCTCCTACAATGAGCAGTTCTTC	CSAPGAGGPPSYNEQFF
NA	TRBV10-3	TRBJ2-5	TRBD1	TGTGCCATCGGGACAGGGGGACCCGAACAAGAGACCCAGTACTTC	CAIGTGGPEQETQYF
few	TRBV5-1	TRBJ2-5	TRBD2	TGCGCCAGCAGCCTCGGACTAGCGGGGATGCGGGAGACCCAGTACTTC	CASSLGLAGMRETQYF
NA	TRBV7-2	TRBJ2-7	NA	TGTGCCAGCAGCTTAGCGGGAGACTACTACGAGCAGTACTTC	CASSLAGDYYEQYF
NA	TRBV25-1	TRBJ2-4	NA	TGTGCCAGCAGTGAAGACCCAGGGTTGGAGCAGTACTTC	CASSEDPGLEQYF
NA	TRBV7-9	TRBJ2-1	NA	TGTGCCAGCAGCTTATCAGAGAAGCAGTTCTTC	CASSLSEKQFF
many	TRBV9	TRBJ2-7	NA	TGTGCCAGCAGCGTAGGGGGGGAGCGCCCCTACGAGCAGTACTTC	CASSVGGERPYEQYF
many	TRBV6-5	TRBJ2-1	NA	TGTGCCAGCAGTCTAGGTACCTCCTCCAATGAGCAGTTCTTC	CASSLGTSSNEQFF
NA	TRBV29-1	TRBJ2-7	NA	TGCAGCGTTTACTCGGGGAATGAGCAGTACTTC	CSVYSGNEQYF
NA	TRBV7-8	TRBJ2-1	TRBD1	TGTGCCAGCAGCTTTAGTAGGGACAGAGACAATGAGCAGTTCTTC	CASSFSRDRDNEQFF
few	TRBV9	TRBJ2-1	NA	TGTGCCAGCAGCGTAGCGGGGACCGACAATGAGCAGTTCTTC	CASSVAGTDNEQFF
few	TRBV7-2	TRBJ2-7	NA	TGTGCCAGCAGCTTAAGGTCTACGGTCCCGGGGGAGCAGTACTTC	CASSLRSTVPGEQYF
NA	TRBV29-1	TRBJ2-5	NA	TGCAGCGTTGAGTACATACAAGAGACCCAGTACTTC	CSVEYIQETQYF
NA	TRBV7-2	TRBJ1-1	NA	TGTGCCAGCAGCCCTGAAGGACGGCGGATGAACACTGAAGCTTTCTTT	CASSPEGRRMNTEAFF
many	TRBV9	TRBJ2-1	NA	TGTGCCAGCAGCCCCTCCTACAATGAGCAGTTCTTC	CASSPSYNEQFF
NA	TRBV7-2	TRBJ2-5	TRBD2	TGTGCCAGCAGCCCCCGTAGGCTAGCGGGACAAGAGACCCAGTACTTC	CASSPRRLAGQETQYF
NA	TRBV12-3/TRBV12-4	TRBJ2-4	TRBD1	TGTGCCAGCAGTCCTGGCCCACAGGGGAAAGGCATTCAGTACTTC	CASSPGPQGKGIQYF
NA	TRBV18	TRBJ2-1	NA	TGTGCCAGCTCACCAGAGGCGGCTTACTACAATGAGCAGTTCTTC	CASSPEAAYYNEQFF
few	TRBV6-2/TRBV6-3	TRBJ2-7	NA	TGTGCCAGCAGTGCCCGGTGGCGGGCGTCTAACGAGCAGTACTTC	CASSARWRASNEQYF
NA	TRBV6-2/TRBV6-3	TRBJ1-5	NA	TGTGCCAGCAGTTACGGCAGGGCGATGGGTCAGCCCCAGCATTTT	CASSYGRAMGQPQHF
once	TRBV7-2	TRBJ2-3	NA	TGTGCCAGCAGCTTAGCCAGACGGTCGGCGGATACGCAGTATTTT	CASSLARRSADTQYF
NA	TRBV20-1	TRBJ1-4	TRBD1	TGCAGTGTAGTAACGGGACAGGATAATGAAAAACTGTTTTTT	CSVVTGQDNEKLFF
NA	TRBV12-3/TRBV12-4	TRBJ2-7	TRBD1	TGTGCCAGCAGAAGCACAGGGGGTACTCACGAGCAGTACTTC	CASRSTGGTHEQYF
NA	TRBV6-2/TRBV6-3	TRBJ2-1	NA	TGTGCCAGCAGTTACAACTCAGGGTTAGGCGAGCAGTTCTTC	CASSYNSGLGEQFF
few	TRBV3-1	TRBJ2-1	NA	TGTGCCAGCAGACCATTAGCGGCCCAGGACTATGAGCAGTTCTTC	CASRPLAAQDYEQFF
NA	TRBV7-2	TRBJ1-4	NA	TGTGCCAGCAGCTCGGACAGCAGTAATGAAAAACTGTTTTTT	CASSSDSSNEKLFF
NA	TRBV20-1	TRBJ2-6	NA	TGCAGTGCTAGAGTTAGCCAGCAGGGACTCTCTGGGGCCAACGTCCTGACTTTC	CSARVSQQGLSGANVLTF
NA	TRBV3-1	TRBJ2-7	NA	TGTGCCAGCAGCCAAAGGGTTAACAGGGCCAACGAGCAGTACTTC	CASSQRVNRANEQYF
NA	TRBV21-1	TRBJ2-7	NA	TGTGCCAGCAGCACAGGGTTTACCTACGAGCAGTACTTC	CASSTGFTYEQYF
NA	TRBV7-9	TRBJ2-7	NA	TGTGCCAGCAGCCCCGGGACCATCGCCTACGAGCAGTACTTC	CASSPGTIAYEQYF
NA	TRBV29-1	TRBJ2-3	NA	TGCAGCGTTGGTGGGGGTAATGCAGATACGCAGTATTTT	CSVGGGNADTQYF
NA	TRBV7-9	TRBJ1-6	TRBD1	TGTGCCAGCGGGGACAGGGATAATTCACCCCTCCACTTT	CASGDRDNSPLHF
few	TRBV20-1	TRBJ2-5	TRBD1	TGCAGTGCCACCCCGACAGGGACGGAGACCCAGTACTTC	CSATPTGTETQYF
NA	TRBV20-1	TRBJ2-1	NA	TGCAGTGCTAACGACCAGAGCTCCTACAATGAGCAGTTCTTC	CSANDQSSYNEQFF
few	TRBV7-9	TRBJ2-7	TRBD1	TGTGCCAGCGGCGCCGGGACAGGGACCTACGAGCAGTACTTC	CASGAGTGTYEQYF
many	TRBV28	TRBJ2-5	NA	TGTGCCAGCAGTTTAAATTTGGAGGAGACCCAGTACTTC	CASSLNLEETQYF
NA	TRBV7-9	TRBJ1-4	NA	TGTGCCAGCAGCTCTTGGACAGATTATAATGAAAAACTGTTTTTT	CASSSWTDYNEKLFF
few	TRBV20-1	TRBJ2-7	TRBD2	TGCAGTGCGAAGCGCACTAGCGGGGGGTGGTCCTACGAGCAGTACTTC	CSAKRTSGGWSYEQYF
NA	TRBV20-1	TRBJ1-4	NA	TGCAGTGCCTCTATTACGGGGGAACTGTTTTTT	CSASITGELFF
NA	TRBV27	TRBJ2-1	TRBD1	TGTGCCAGCAGTTTCCCCGGGACAGGGAACAATGAGCAGTTCTTC	CASSFPGTGNNEQFF
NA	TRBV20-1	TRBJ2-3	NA	TGCAGTGCTAGACAGAGGACCCAGGATACGCAGTATTTT	CSARQRTQDTQYF
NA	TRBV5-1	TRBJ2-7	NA	TGCGCCAGCAGCGGAACGGGACTTAGAAACGAGCAGTACTTC	CASSGTGLRNEQYF
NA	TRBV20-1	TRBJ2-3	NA	TGCAGTGCGTTATGGACCGTCACAGATACGCAGTATTTT	CSALWTVTDTQYF
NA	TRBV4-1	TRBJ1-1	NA	TGCGCCAGCACCACCGGGACGGCGAACACTGAAGCTTTCTTT	CASTTGTANTEAFF
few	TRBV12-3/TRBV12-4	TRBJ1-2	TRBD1	TGTGCCAGCAGTTTAGTAGGTTCGAGGACAGGACGGAGTGGCTACACCTTC	CASSLVGSRTGRSGYTF
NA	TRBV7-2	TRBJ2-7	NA	TGTGCCAGCAGCTTAGACCAATACGAGCAGTACTTC	CASSLDQYEQYF
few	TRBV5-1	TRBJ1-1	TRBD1	TGCGCCAGCAGCGGAAGGACAGGTAGGAACACTGAAGCTTTCTTT	CASSGRTGRNTEAFF